The clone carrying this TCR beta chain was seen a few times. Its antigen is as yet unknown. With iRepertoire HTBI primers and Arm-PCR of CDR3 regions, TCR beta libraries were built. TCRdb re-called the multiplex PCR reads through MiXCR, storing one row per CDR3 protein. The sample contains roughly 400,000 distinct CDR3 sequences, about 16% of which appear only once. The CDR3 length is 13 residues. The ends were cut back, 1 base at V and 9 bases at J, with 12 bases in the middle. CDR1 is SEHNR and CDR2 is FQNEAQ in the germline V gene (reference sequence). These data are taken from a study of regulatory T cells in long-lasting Graves disease. Study results and limitations: Persistent disease exhibited a predilection for TRBV28, TRBJ1-2 and TRBJ2-5.

Time point: newly diagnosed GD, antithyroid drugs for less than 3 months. With RNA extracted from PBMCs as input, the TCR library was made. These data also featured in a second study, about T cells in Graves' hyperthyroidism and ophthalmopathy. That paper states: Stable Graves' hyperthyroidism meant no ophthalmopathy progression within 18 months. With a duration under 2 months, the hyperthyroidism was newly diagnosed in patients aged 18 to 65. Onset of ophthalmopathy came a median roughly 6.5 months after the model predicted it.

The sequences come from peripheral blood mononuclear cells (PBMCs), collected at new diagnosis, from a patient treated with antithyroid drugs. This TCR was recovered from a woman aged 18-29 years with Graves disease. The V and J genes are TRBV7-9 and TRBJ2-5; no clear D. CDR3 residues: CASSLVLEKAQYF. Here the CDR3 DNA reads TGTGCCAGCAGCTTAGTCCTAGAGAAGGCCCAGTACTTC. Combining the CDR3 with reference TRBV7-9 and TRBJ2-5 gives the whole variable domain DTGVSQNPRHKITKRGQNVTFRCDPISEHNRLYWYRQTLGQGPEFLTYFQNEAQLEKSRLLSDRFSAERPKGSFSTLEIQRTEQGDSAMYLCASSLVLEKAQYFGPGTRLLVL.